The T cell receptor beta chain described here comes from a study of monozygotic twins with inflammatory bowel disease. Findings of the study overall: Compared with healthy twins, IBD patients shared fewer clonotypes with others, especially with disease activity.

No DNA is given; TCRdb re-called the 5' RACE reads and lists each CDR3 protein once. The table for this sample gives under 350,000 distinct CDR3 sequences. Details on this clonotype: The antigen is not known.

Looked up from germline, CDR1 is SGHRS and CDR2 is YFSETQ. The CDR3 runs to 17 residues. Sequencing used blood. The rearrangement uses TRBV5-1 and TRBJ2-6; the D call of TRBD1 rests on TCRdb alone, since no DNA is present to check it. The TCR originated in a human donor with ulcerative colitis or Crohn's disease, or a healthy co-twin of an affected twin (not recorded which). The CDR3 region is CASSLEGQSSGANVLTF. Drawing the rest from reference TRBV5-1 and TRBJ2-6, the complete variable domain is KAGVTQTPRYLIKTRGQQVTLSCSPISGHRSVSWYQQTPGQGLQFLFEYFSETQRNKGNFPGRFSGRQFSNSRSEMNVSTLELGDSALYLCASSLEGQSSGANVLTFGAGSRLTVL.